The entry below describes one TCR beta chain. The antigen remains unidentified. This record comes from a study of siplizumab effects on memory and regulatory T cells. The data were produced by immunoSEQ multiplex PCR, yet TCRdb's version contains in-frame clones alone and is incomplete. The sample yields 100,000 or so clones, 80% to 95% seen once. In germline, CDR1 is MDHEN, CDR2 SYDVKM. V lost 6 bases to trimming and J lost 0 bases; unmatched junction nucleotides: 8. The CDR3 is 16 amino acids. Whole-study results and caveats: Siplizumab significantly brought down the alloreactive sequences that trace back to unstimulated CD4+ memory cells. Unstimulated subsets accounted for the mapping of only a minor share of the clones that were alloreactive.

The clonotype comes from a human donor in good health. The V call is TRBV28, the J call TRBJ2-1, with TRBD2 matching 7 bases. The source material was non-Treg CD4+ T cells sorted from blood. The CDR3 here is CASRRTSQSSYNEQFF. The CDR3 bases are TGTGCCAGCAGACGGACTAGTCAGTCCTCCTACAATGAGCAGTTCTTC.